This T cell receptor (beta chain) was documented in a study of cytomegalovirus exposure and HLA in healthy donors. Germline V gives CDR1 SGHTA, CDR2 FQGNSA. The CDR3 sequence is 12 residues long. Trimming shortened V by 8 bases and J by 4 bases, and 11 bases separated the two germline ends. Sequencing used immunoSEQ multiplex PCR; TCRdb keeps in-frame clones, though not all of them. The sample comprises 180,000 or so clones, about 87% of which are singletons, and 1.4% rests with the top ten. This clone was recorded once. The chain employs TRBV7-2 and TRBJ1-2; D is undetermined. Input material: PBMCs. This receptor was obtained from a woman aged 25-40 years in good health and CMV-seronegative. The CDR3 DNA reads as TGTGCCAGCGGTGCGGTGGGCTATGGCTACACCTTC. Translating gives CASGAVGYGYTF.